The clone carrying this TCR beta chain was observed a few times. What it binds is not known. The study drew donors from healthy Caucasian individuals in Russia aged roughly 6 to 90. This entry comes from a study of blood T cells in healthy people across ages. General study points: In these data, TCR beta diversity tracked strongly with naive T cell percentage.

The CDR3 is made up of 16 amino acids. V shed 6 bases, J shed 3 bases, and the junction held 10 bases outside the gene matches. With a J-beta primer mix and a sample-barcoded 5' primer, a second PCR ran about 6 to 11 cycles. A tag from a template-switch adaptor with 12 random nucleotides marked each cDNA molecule. TCRdb independently ran MiXCR on the 5' RACE reads; one entry per CDR3 protein. The repertoire consists of approximately 800,000 distinct CDR3 sequences, with about half occurring once and the leading ten covering 15% to 20%. The J gene is TRBJ2-5, the V gene TRBV12-3 or TRBV12-4; 10 bases are shared with TRBD2. The receptor was isolated from a man older than 75 in good health. Sequenced: blood. In nucleotides, the CDR3 is TGTGCCAGCAGCAATAGGCCTAGCGGGAGTAAAGAGACCCAGTACTTC. This codes for CASSNRPSGSKETQYF.